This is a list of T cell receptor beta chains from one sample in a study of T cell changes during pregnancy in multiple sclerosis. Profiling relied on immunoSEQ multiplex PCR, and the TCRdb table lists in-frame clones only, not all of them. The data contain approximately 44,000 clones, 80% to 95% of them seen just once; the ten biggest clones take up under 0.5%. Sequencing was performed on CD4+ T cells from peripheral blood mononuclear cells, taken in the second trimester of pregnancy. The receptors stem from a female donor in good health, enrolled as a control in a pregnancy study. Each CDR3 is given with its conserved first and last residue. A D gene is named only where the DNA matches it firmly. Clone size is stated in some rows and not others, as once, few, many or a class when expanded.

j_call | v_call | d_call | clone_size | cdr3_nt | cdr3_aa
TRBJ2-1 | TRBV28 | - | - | TGTGCCAGCAGTTTAGTGGAGCCCAATGAGCAGTTCTTC | CASSLVEPNEQFF
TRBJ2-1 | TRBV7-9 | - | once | TGTGCCAGCAGCTTCGGACACTACAATGAGCAGTTCTTC | CASSFGHYNEQFF
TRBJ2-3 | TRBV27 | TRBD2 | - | TGTGCCAGCAGTTTGTTCGGAGGACTAGCGGGACGCTTCGGCACAGATACGCAGTATTTT | CASSLFGGLAGRFGTDTQYF
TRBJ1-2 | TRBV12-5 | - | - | TGTGCTAGTGGTTTGGTAAGCAGGGGCGGCTACACCTTC | CASGLVSRGGYTF
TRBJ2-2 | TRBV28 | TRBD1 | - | TGTGCCAGCAGTGTGGACAGGGCGGTCGGGGAGCTGTTTTTT | CASSVDRAVGELFF
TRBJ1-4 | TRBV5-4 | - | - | TGTGCCAGCAGCTCCCCGGACGGGGGTTATGAAAAACTGTTTTTT | CASSSPDGGYEKLFF
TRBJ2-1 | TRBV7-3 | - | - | TGTGCCAGCAGCTCCCACGTTTCCAGCTCCTACAATGAGCAGTTCTTC | CASSSHVSSSYNEQFF
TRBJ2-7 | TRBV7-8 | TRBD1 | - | TGTGCCAGCAGCCCATCGGACAGGGGCGCCTACGAGCAGTACTTC | CASSPSDRGAYEQYF
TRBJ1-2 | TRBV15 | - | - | TGTGCCACCAGCAGTGGCGCGGCAGTCTATGGCTACACCTTC | CATSSGAAVYGYTF
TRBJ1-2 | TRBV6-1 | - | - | TGTGCCAGCAGTGAACGATTCGGCGGGACCGCTAACTATGGCTACACCTTC | CASSERFGGTANYGYTF
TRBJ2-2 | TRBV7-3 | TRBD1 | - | TGTGCCAGCAGCTTTGGGACAGGTTACACCGGGGAGCTGTTTTTT | CASSFGTGYTGELFF
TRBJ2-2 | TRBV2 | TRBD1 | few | TGTGCCAGCAACAGGGGAACGAACACCGGGGAGCTGTTTTTT | CASNRGTNTGELFF
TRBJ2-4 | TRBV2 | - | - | TGTGCCAGCAGCCGATCGACAGCTCTAGCCAAAAACATTCAGTACTTC | CASSRSTALAKNIQYF
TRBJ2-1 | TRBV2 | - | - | TGTGCCAGCAGTGAATATGGCCCCCCAAATGAGCAGTTCTTC | CASSEYGPPNEQFF
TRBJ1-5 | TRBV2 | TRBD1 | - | TGTGCCAGCGGGGGCAGAGGACAGGGCAATCAGCCCCAGCATTTT | CASGGRGQGNQPQHF
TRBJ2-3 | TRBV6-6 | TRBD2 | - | TGTGCCAGCAGTCGGGAGGACACAGATACGCAGTATTTT | CASSREDTDTQYF
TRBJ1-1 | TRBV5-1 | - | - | TGCGCCAGCAGCTTTGCGGAGAACACTGAAGCTTTCTTT | CASSFAENTEAFF
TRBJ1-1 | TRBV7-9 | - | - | TGTGCCAGCAGCCCCGGGGGCACTGAAGCTTTCTTT | CASSPGGTEAFF
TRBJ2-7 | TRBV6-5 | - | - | TGTGCCAGCCGACGGGAAAGCTCCTACGAGCAGTACTTC | CASRRESSYEQYF
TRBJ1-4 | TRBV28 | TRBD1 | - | TGTGCCAGCAGTGGGTACACAGGGGCCCAGGGAAAACTGTTTTTT | CASSGYTGAQGKLFF
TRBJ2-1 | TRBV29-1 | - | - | TGCAGCTTCCAAAGGCCCCCTAGGGGGGGCTCCTACAATGAGCAGTTCTTC | CSFQRPPRGGSYNEQFF
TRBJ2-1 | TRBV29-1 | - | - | TGCAGCGTTGTTCGAACTAGTAAGGATGAGCAGTTCTTC | CSVVRTSKDEQFF
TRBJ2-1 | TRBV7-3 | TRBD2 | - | TGTGCCAGCAGTCAGGGACTAAACCATGAGCAGTTCTTC | CASSQGLNHEQFF
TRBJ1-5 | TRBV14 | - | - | TGTGCCAGCAGCCAAGAAGGGGATCAGCCCCAGCATTTT | CASSQEGDQPQHF
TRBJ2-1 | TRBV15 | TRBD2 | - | TGTGCCACCGCGGGAGGGAAAAGCTCCTACAATGAGCAGTTCTTC | CATAGGKSSYNEQFF
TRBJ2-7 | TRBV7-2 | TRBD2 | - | TGTGCCAGCAGCTTAGCGGCTAGCGGGGGCTTCTACGAGCAGTACTTC | CASSLAASGGFYEQYF
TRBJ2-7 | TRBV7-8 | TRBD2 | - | TGTGCCAGCAGATACGGACTAGAGGATTTGACCGAGCAGTACTTC | CASRYGLEDLTEQYF
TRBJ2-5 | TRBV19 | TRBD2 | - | TGTGCCAGTAGTGCCGTCGGGCTAGCGGTTCCCCGGACCCAGTACTTC | CASSAVGLAVPRTQYF
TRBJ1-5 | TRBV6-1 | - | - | TGTGCCAGCAACCGGAGCAATCAGCCCCAGCATTTT | CASNRSNQPQHF
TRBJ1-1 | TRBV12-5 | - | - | TGTGCTAGTGGTTTAGGGGTGAACACTGAAGCTTTCTTT | CASGLGVNTEAFF
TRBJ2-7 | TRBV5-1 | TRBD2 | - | TGCGCCAGCAGCCTCCTACCGGCGGGAGTAGAGTACGAGCAGTACTTC | CASSLLPAGVEYEQYF
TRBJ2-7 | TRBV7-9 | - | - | TGTGCCAGCAGCCAAGGCGGGAAGGCTTCCTACGAGCAGTACTTC | CASSQGGKASYEQYF
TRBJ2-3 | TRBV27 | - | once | TGTGCCAGCAGTCGACAGGGCACAGATACGCAGTATTTT | CASSRQGTDTQYF
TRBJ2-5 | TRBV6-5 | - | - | TGTGCCAGCAGTTACTGGACTGGACAAGAGACCCAGTACTTC | CASSYWTGQETQYF
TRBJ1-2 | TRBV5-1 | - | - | TGCGCCAGCAGTGATGACAGAAAGGCCCCCTATGGCTACACCTTC | CASSDDRKAPYGYTF
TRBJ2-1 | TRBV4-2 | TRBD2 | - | TGTGCCAGCAGCCATCTACTAGCGGGAGGGGACAATGAGCAGTTCTTC | CASSHLLAGGDNEQFF
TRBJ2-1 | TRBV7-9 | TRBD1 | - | TGTGCCAGCAGCGTAATCACGGCAACCGGGACAGCCTACAATGAGCAGTTCTTC | CASSVITATGTAYNEQFF
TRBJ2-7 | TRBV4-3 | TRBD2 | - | TGCGCCAGCAGCCGATTACTAGCGGGAGTCAACGAGCAGTACTTC | CASSRLLAGVNEQYF
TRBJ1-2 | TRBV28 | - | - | TGTGCCAGCAGTTTAGAGCACAACTATGGCTACACCTTC | CASSLEHNYGYTF
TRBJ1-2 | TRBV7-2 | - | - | TGTGCCAGCAGCACAGAGGGGGGGGGTGGCTACACCTTC | CASSTEGGGGYTF
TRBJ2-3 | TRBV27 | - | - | TGTGCCAGCAGTTTTACAGTGGGCGCGCAGTATTTT | CASSFTVGAQYF
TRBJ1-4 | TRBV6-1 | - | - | TGTGCCAGCAGTGATAGGGGTACCGCGGAAAAACTGTTTTTT | CASSDRGTAEKLFF